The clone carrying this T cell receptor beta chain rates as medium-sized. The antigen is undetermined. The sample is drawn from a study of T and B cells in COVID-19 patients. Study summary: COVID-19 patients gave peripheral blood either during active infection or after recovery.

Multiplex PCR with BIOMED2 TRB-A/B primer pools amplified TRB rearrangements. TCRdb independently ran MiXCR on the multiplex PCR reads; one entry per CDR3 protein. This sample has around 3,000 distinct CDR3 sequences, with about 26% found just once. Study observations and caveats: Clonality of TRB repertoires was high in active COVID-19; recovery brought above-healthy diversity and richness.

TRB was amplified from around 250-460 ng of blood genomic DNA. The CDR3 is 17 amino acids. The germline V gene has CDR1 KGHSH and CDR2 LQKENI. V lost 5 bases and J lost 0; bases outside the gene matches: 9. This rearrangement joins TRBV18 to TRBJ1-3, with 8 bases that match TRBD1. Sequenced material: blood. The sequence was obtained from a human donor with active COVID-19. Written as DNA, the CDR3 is TGTGCCAGCTCAGTTTCCGGGACAGGCAACTCTGGAAACACCATATATTTT. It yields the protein CASSVSGTGNSGNTIYF. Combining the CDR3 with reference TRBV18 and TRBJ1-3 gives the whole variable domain NAGVMQNPRHLVRRRGQEARLRCSPMKGHSHVYWYRQLPEEGLKFMVYLQKENIIDESGMPKERFSAEFPKEGPSILRIQQVVRGDSAAYFCASSVSGTGNSGNTIYFGEGSWLTVV.